The subject of this entry is one TCR beta chain. Its antigen is as yet unknown. The V segment lost 2 bases and the J segment 4 bases; nucleotides outside the gene matches: 4. In germline, CDR1 is MNHEY, CDR2 SVGAGI. This CDR3 is 14 amino acids long. Primers for the PCR totalled 60 Vbeta and 13 Jbeta. Using immunoSEQ multiplex PCR, the repertoire was profiled, and TCRdb retains in-frame clones only, with some absent. Of some 190,000 clones in the sample, around 80% were seen once. The data originate from a study of cytomegalovirus exposure and HLA in healthy donors. Study-wide results and caveats: TCR beta V- and J-gene trimming, according to a later analysis, was linked to a missense DCLRE1C variant. HLA restriction was apparent for most CMV-associated TCR beta chains in a later analysis.

The sample consisted of PBMCs. This TCR was recovered from a boy younger than 10 in good health and CMV-seronegative. The chain carries TRBV6-5 and TRBJ1-1; 7 bases line up with TRBD1. The CDR3 reads CASSYGAGGTEAFF. DNA of the CDR3: TGTGCCAGCAGTTACGGAGCAGGGGGCACTGAAGCTTTCTTT.